Listed here are 24 T cell receptor beta chains from one sample, sequenced in a study of blood T cell repertoires in COVID-19. Assay used: immunoSEQ multiplex PCR; TCRdb lists only in-frame clones, some missing. The table has some 100,000 clones, roughly 75% seen once. Specimen: peripheral blood. These receptors were collected from a human donor in a cohort sampled during active or convalescent COVID-19.

In this sample, this clone turned up once. The chain employs TRBV4-1 and TRBJ2-5; 7 positions agree with TRBD2. The CDR3 has 15 residues. V lost 1 base, J lost 8 bases, and 10 bases stayed unmatched. The germline gives CDR1 MGHRA, CDR2 YSYEKL. CDR3 residues: CASSQGVRTRGTQYF. The CDR3 nucleotides are TGCGCCAGCAGCCAAGGTGTAAGGACTAGGGGAACCCAGTACTTC.

The chain couples TRBV7-9 to TRBJ2-3, with 8 bases fitting TRBD1. Looked up from germline, CDR1 is SEHNR and CDR2 is FQNEAQ (reference sequence). The CDR3 has 16 amino acids. V lost 4 bases, J lost 2 bases, and 8 bases stayed unmatched. The CDR3 spells CASSSDREVITDTQYF. The CDR3 DNA reads TGTGCCAGCAGCTCGGACAGGGAGGTTATCACAGATACGCAGTATTTT.

This clone was seen a single time. The CDR3: CASSHGTSGYEQYF. DNA of the CDR3: TGCGCCAGCAGCCACGGGACTAGCGGCTACGAGCAGTACTTC. The chain has TRBV4-1 and TRBJ2-7; 11 nucleotides agree with TRBD2. The CDR3 is 14 residues long. Germline CDR1 MGHRA, CDR2 YSYEKL. After removal of 3 bases from V and 3 bases from J, the junction contained 1 base not matched to a gene.

The V and J genes are TRBV2 and TRBJ1-2; TRBD1 agrees at 7 bases. The CDR3 runs 11 residues. Germline CDR1 reads SNHLY; CDR2 reads FYNNEI. Trimming at V came to 4 bases and at J to 8 bases, leaving 1 base not matched to a gene. The CDR3, as DNA: TGTGCCAGCAGTGTCAGGGGGGGCTACACCTTC. This gives the protein CASSVRGGYTF.

The rearrangement joins TRBV24-1 to TRBJ1-1; maybe TRBD1 (6 bases). The V and J ends lost 6 bases and 8 bases respectively, with 9 bases between them. Germline CDR1 and CDR2: KGHDR and SFDVKD. The CDR3 totals 11 residues. The CDR3, as DNA: TGTGCCACCAGTATAGGACAGGAAGCTTTCTTT. It is translated as CATSIGQEAFF.

The chain links TRBV9 to TRBJ1-6, with a possible D match to TRBD1 (6 bases). In germline, CDR1 is SGDLS, CDR2 YYNGEE. V was pared by 3 bases and J by 5 bases, with 9 bases between. The CDR3 is 14 residues long. The CDR3 loop reads CASSATGDNSPLHF. For the CDR3, the DNA is TGTGCCAGCAGCGCGACAGGTGATAATTCACCCCTCCACTTT.

This clone was seen a handful of times. The chain is built from TRBV27 and TRBJ2-7; 7 bases are a match to TRBD1. Trimming removed 7 bases from V and 5 bases from J; junction bases left unmatched: 8. This CDR3 spans 13 amino acids. CDR1 is MNHEY and CDR2 is SMNVEV in the germline V gene (reference sequence). The DNA of the CDR3 is TGTGCCAGCACTAGGGGACAGACTAACGAGCAGTACTTC. The encoded protein is CASTRGQTNEQYF.

The chain carries TRBV18 and TRBJ1-1, with a possible D match to TRBD1 (5 bases). The CDR3 is 15 amino acids. V dropped 2 bases and J dropped 0 bases, with 10 bases sitting between them. Germline V lookup: CDR1 KGHSH, CDR2 LQKENI. CDR3 region: CASSPSVGLNTEAFF. The CDR3, as DNA: TGTGCCAGCTCACCAAGTGTGGGGCTGAACACTGAAGCTTTCTTT.

The gene calls are TRBV7-8 and TRBJ2-7; no definite D call. Germline V gives CDR1 SGHVS, CDR2 FQNEAQ. V was shortened by 3 bases and J by 2 bases, with 11 bases between the two germline ends. This CDR3 comprises 14 residues. The CDR3 nucleotides are TGTGCCAGCAGCTTTAACGGGTTCACCTACGAGCAGTACTTC. Its translation is CASSFNGFTYEQYF. Looking up the rest from reference TRBV7-8 and TRBJ2-7 gives the full variable domain: GAGVSQSPRYKVAKRGQDVALRCDPISGHVSLFWYQQALGQGPEFLTYFQNEAQLDKSGLPSDRFFAERPEGSVSTLKIQRTQQEDSAVYLCASSFNGFTYEQYFGPGTRLTVT.

V gene TRBV2 combines with J gene TRBJ2-2; tentative D call: TRBD1 (5 bases). V was pared by 6 bases and J by 2 bases, with 10 bases between. CDR3 length: 14 residues. CDR1 and CDR2 (germline): SNHLY, FYNNEI. The CDR3 protein is CASRSDRNTGELFF. In DNA form, the CDR3 reads TGTGCCAGCAGGTCTGACAGAAACACCGGGGAGCTGTTTTTT.

A single count supports this clone. The V call is TRBV5-1, the J call TRBJ2-7; perhaps TRBD2 as D (6 bases). Per the germline V gene, CDR1 is SGHRS and CDR2 is YFSETQ. This CDR3 is built from 13 residues. Trimming took off 5 bases at V and 0 bases at J, with 9 bases between the two ends. DNA for the CDR3: TGCGCCAGCAGGGGGGACTCCTCCTACGAGCAGTACTTC. Its translation: CASRGDSSYEQYF.

The chain couples TRBV25-1 to TRBJ2-1; 7 nucleotides align to TRBD2. CDR3 size: 14 residues. Trimming cost V 3 bases and J 7 bases; bases outside gene matches: 6. CDR1 MGHDK and CDR2 SYGVNS come from the germline V gene. This chain's CDR3 is CASSDVGRWNEQFF. CDR3 nucleotides: TGTGCCAGCAGTGATGTCGGGAGGTGGAATGAGCAGTTCTTC. Combining the CDR3 with reference TRBV25-1 and TRBJ2-1 gives the whole variable domain EADIYQTPRYLVIGTGKKITLECSQTMGHDKMYWYQQDPGMELHLIHYSYGVNSTEKGDLSSESTVSRIRTEHFPLTLESARPSHTSQYLCASSDVGRWNEQFFGPGTRLTVL.

The genes are TRBV2 and TRBJ2-3; 15 bases agree with TRBD2. Germline V CDR1 and CDR2: SNHLY, FYNNEI. Trimming at V came to 7 bases and at J to 8 bases, leaving 7 bases not matched to a gene. The CDR3 has 15 amino acids. Here the CDR3 DNA reads TGTGCCAGCATTAAGGGACTAGCGGGGGGTGGTACGCAGTATTTT. Encoded protein: CASIKGLAGGGTQYF.

The rearrangement links TRBV6-5 to TRBJ2-7, with a weak D call TRBD1 (5 bases). The V gene lost 0 bases and the J gene lost 6 bases, with 12 bases spanning the gap. The V gene's germline CDR1 is MNHEY and CDR2 SVGAGI. The CDR3 loop spans 14 amino acids. The CDR3 region is CASSYSGLAGEQYF. The DNA for the CDR3 is TGTGCCAGCAGTTACTCGGGGCTTGCAGGCGAGCAGTACTTC.

V usage is TRBV30 and J usage is TRBJ2-7; D gene ambiguous. Deletions cut 0 bases from V and 0 bases from J, with 12 bases between. Per germline, CDR1 GTSNPN and CDR2 SVGIG (reference sequence). The CDR3 runs to 15 residues. The CDR3 DNA is TGTGCCTGGAGTGTCGGTCAAGCATTCTCCTACGAGCAGTACTTC. It yields the protein CAWSVGQAFSYEQYF.

Here the CDR3 reads CASSPGLAGRETQYF. The DNA for the CDR3 is TGTGCCAGCAGTCCCGGACTAGCGGGGAGAGAGACCCAGTACTTC. The chain has TRBV6-5 and TRBJ2-5, with 12 bases matching TRBD2. V trimming: 5 bases; J trimming: 4 bases; junction bases outside the gene matches: 5. Germline lookup yields CDR1 MNHEY and CDR2 SVGAGI. The CDR3 has 15 amino acids.

The chain employs TRBV7-2 and TRBJ1-5; D gene unclear. This CDR3 is built from 14 residues. Germline V gene sequence: CDR1 SGHTA, CDR2 FQGNSA. V was shortened by 8 bases and J by 2 bases, with 13 bases between the two germline ends. CDR3 in DNA: TGTGCCAGCTCTTTCGAGTCGGGCAATCAGCCCCAGCATTTT. It is translated as CASSFESGNQPQHF.

The rearrangement uses TRBV7-9 and TRBJ2-1, with a possible D match to TRBD1 (6 bases). The ends were cut back, 6 bases at V and 1 base at J, with 13 bases in the middle. CDR3 length: 15 amino acids. Germline V gives CDR1 SEHNR, CDR2 FQNEAQ (reference sequence). The CDR3 protein is CASRYSRGSYNEQFF. DNA for the CDR3: TGTGCCAGCAGATACAGCAGGGGTTCCTACAATGAGCAGTTCTTC. The full variable domain, rest sourced from reference TRBV7-9 and TRBJ2-1, is DTGVSQNPRHKITKRGQNVTFRCDPISEHNRLYWYRQTLGQGPEFLTYFQNEAQLEKSRLLSDRFSAERPKGSFSTLEIQRTEQGDSAMYLCASRYSRGSYNEQFFGPGTRLTVL.

This clone was observed once. This chain connects TRBV6-6 to TRBJ1-5; 7 bases map to TRBD1. The germline V gene has CDR1 MNHNY and CDR2 SVGAGI (reference sequence). V was pared by 6 bases and J by 2 bases, with 10 bases of the junction left unmatched. CDR3 size: 16 residues. This CDR3 reads CASSRTGPLGNQPQHF. The CDR3 nucleotides are TGTGCCAGCAGCCGGACAGGTCCCCTGGGCAATCAGCCCCAGCATTTT.

The rearrangement uses TRBV24-1 and TRBJ2-1; D gene ambiguous. The CDR3 extends over 13 amino acids. CDR1 is KGHDR and CDR2 is SFDVKD in the germline V gene. Trimming pared 3 bases from V and 9 bases from J, leaving 11 bases between. The CDR3 loop reads CATSDRSFGEQFF. The CDR3 nucleotides are TGTGCCACCAGTGATCGGAGCTTCGGTGAGCAGTTCTTC.

The chain combines TRBV7-6 with TRBJ1-3; 9 bases match TRBD1. Germline V gene data show CDR1 as SGHVS and CDR2 as FNYEAQ. Trimming cost V 4 bases and J 0 bases; bases outside gene matches: 7. The CDR3 has 17 residues. The CDR3 DNA is TGTGCCAGCAGCTACAACCGGGACAGGGTCTCTGGAAACACCATATATTTT. Protein product: CASSYNRDRVSGNTIYF.

The chain is built from TRBV21-1 and TRBJ1-2; no check of the table's D call, TRBD1, against the DNA was made. TRBV21-1 is tagged as a pseudogene. CDR3 length equals 13 residues. DNA of the CDR3: TGTGCCAGCAGCACCGGGACAGAGTATGGCTACACCTTC. This translates into CASSTGTEYGYTF.

V and J are TRBV6-2 or TRBV6-3 and TRBJ1-5, with TRBD1 matching 9 bases. This CDR3 has 16 residues. Trimming at V came to 7 bases and at J to 9 bases, leaving 16 bases not matched to a gene. Germline CDR1 and CDR2: MNHEY and SVGEGT. CDR3 bases: TGTGCCAGCACCCCCTTTGGGACAGGGCCCCAGGGGCCCCAGCATTTT. Its translation is CASTPFGTGPQGPQHF.

The rearrangement uses TRBV6-5 and TRBJ1-1; TRBD1 matches at 7 bases. V gave up 4 bases and J gave up 6 bases; unmatched junction bases: 5. CDR1 and CDR2 (germline): MNHEY, SVGAGI. The CDR3 spans 13 residues. Here the CDR3 reads CASSSDDRAEAFF. CDR3 bases: TGTGCCAGCAGTTCCGACGACAGGGCTGAAGCTTTCTTT.